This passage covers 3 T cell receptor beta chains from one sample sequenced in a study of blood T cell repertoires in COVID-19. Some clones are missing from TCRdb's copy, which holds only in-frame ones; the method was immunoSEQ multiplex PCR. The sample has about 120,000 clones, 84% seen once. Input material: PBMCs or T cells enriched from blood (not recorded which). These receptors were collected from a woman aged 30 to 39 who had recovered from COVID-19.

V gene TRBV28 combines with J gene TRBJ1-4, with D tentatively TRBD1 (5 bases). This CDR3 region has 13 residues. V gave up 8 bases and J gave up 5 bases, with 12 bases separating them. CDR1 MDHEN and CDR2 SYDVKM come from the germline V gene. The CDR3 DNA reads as TGTGCCAGCTCCGGGACTGTCAATGAAAAACTGTTTTTT. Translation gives CASSGTVNEKLFF.

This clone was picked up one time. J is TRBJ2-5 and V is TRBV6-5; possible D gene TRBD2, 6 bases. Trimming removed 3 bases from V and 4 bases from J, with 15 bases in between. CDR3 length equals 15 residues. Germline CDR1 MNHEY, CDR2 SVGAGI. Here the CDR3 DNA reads TGTGCCAGCAGTTATTTCGGGAGTAGGGCAGAGACCCAGTACTTC. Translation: CASSYFGSRAETQYF.

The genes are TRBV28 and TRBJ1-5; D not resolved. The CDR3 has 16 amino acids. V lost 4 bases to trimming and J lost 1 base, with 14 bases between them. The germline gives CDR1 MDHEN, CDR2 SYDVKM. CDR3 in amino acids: CASSSVSQVSNQPQHF. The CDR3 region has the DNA TGTGCCAGCAGTTCGGTCTCGCAGGTGAGCAATCAGCCCCAGCATTTT.